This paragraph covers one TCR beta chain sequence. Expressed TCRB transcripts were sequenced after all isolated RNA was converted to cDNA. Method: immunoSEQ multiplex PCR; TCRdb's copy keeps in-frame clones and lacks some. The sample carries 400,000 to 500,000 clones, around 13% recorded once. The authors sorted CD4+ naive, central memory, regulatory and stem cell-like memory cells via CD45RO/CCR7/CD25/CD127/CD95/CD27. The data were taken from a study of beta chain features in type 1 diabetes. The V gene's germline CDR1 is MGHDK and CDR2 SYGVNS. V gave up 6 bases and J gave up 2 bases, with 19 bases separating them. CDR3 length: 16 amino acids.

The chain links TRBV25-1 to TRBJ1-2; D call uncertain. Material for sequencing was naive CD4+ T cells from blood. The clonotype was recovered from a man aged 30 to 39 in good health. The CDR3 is CASSWPRGPRNYGYTF. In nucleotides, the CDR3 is TGTGCCAGCAGCTGGCCCCGTGGCCCGAGAAACTATGGCTACACCTTC.